These T cell receptor beta chains were read from a single sample in a study of cytomegalovirus exposure and HLA in healthy donors. Sequencing was performed with immunoSEQ multiplex PCR; in TCRdb, only in-frame clones are kept and a portion is missing. The data hold roughly 180,000 clones, with about 81% observed a single time. Sequences were obtained from PBMCs. These receptors came from a woman aged 18-35 years in good health and CMV-seropositive. The CDR3 runs from the conserved cysteine through the conserved F or W.

j_gene: TRBJ2-1; v_gene: TRBV5-4; CDR3aa: CASSLTGSSYNEQFF
j_gene: TRBJ1-2; v_gene: TRBV2; CDR3aa: CASRRGGSSGYGYTF
j_gene: TRBJ2-6; v_gene: TRBV6-5; CDR3aa: CASSYGADGANVLTF
j_gene: TRBJ2-3; v_gene: TRBV27; CDR3aa: CASSNGLAGVDTQYF
j_gene: TRBJ2-4; v_gene: TRBV5-1; CDR3aa: CASSNTIQGPRAKNIQYF
j_gene: TRBJ1-4; v_gene: TRBV28; CDR3aa: CASSLSGGRADNEKLFF
j_gene: TRBJ2-3; v_gene: TRBV28; CDR3aa: CASSGNRVTDTQYF
j_gene: TRBJ1-6; v_gene: TRBV25-1; CDR3aa: CASSGNTDYSPLHF
j_gene: TRBJ1-4; v_gene: TRBV5-1; CDR3aa: CASSLMSVFDEKLFF
j_gene: TRBJ1-1; v_gene: TRBV7-9; CDR3aa: CASSSKQPPNTEAFF
j_gene: TRBJ1-6; v_gene: TRBV5-1; CDR3aa: CASSQGQANSPLHF
j_gene: TRBJ2-6; v_gene: TRBV6-6; CDR3aa: CASSPWGDGANVLTF
j_gene: TRBJ1-1; v_gene: TRBV6-6; CDR3aa: CASSWGQRDTEAFF
j_gene: TRBJ2-3; v_gene: TRBV30; CDR3aa: CAWSALAGVGDTQYF
j_gene: TRBJ2-1; v_gene: TRBV6-4; CDR3aa: CASSPSSGSYNEQFF
j_gene: TRBJ2-1; v_gene: TRBV7-3; CDR3aa: CASSPGGGGNYNEQFF
j_gene: TRBJ1-3; v_gene: TRBV18; CDR3aa: CASSVRDSTVGTIYF
j_gene: TRBJ1-1; v_gene: TRBV5-1; CDR3aa: CASSLTGGTEAFF
j_gene: TRBJ1-5; v_gene: TRBV30; CDR3aa: CAWSVTGTHNQPQHF
j_gene: TRBJ2-5; v_gene: TRBV6-5; CDR3aa: CASSLGQGSQETQYF
j_gene: TRBJ2-5; v_gene: TRBV7-6; CDR3aa: CASSLEGQRGAVETQYF
j_gene: TRBJ2-7; v_gene: TRBV6-6; CDR3aa: CASSSGQESHEQYF
j_gene: TRBJ2-5; v_gene: TRBV19; CDR3aa: CASTGLAGETQYF
j_gene: TRBJ2-7; v_gene: TRBV9; CDR3aa: CASSVGGAGGSYEQYF
j_gene: TRBJ2-3; v_gene: TRBV6-4; CDR3aa: CASSDKTSGTDTQYF
j_gene: TRBJ2-5; v_gene: TRBV7-9; CDR3aa: CASSPPLETQYF
j_gene: TRBJ1-2; v_gene: TRBV11-2; CDR3aa: CASSSRATDLNYGYTF
j_gene: TRBJ2-1; v_gene: TRBV6-5; CDR3aa: CASSYSILSEGEQFF
j_gene: TRBJ1-2; v_gene: TRBV28; CDR3aa: CASSLGTPPKRGYTF
j_gene: TRBJ2-7; v_gene: TRBV7-6; CDR3aa: CASSLKGGQSTYEQYF
j_gene: TRBJ2-6; v_gene: TRBV5-1; CDR3aa: CASSLGGTGANVLTF
j_gene: TRBJ2-5; v_gene: TRBV7-9; CDR3aa: CASSLAPGQGAGTQYF
j_gene: TRBJ1-1; v_gene: TRBV4-3; CDR3aa: CASSQDRIQGAEAFF
j_gene: TRBJ2-1; v_gene: TRBV19; CDR3aa: CASTLRPHRVPGEQFF
j_gene: TRBJ1-2; v_gene: TRBV19; CDR3aa: CASSTAGTNYGYTF
j_gene: TRBJ2-5; v_gene: TRBV4-3; CDR3aa: CASSQESGGGETQYF
j_gene: TRBJ2-4; v_gene: TRBV11-2; CDR3aa: CASSWGQGRLSSKNIQYF
j_gene: TRBJ2-5; v_gene: TRBV4-1; CDR3aa: CASSRGLAGGRETQYF
j_gene: TRBJ1-4; v_gene: TRBV23-1; CDR3aa: CASSHVCRYEKLFF
j_gene: TRBJ2-3; v_gene: TRBV4-1; CDR3aa: CASSQGTALDTDTQYF